This T cell receptor (beta chain) originates from a study of blood T cell repertoires in COVID-19. Study-level background: COVID-19 samples from acute and convalescent phases originated in the United States, Italy and Spain. PBMCs, B-cell-depleted T cells, or T cells were the source of the cDNA or gDNA that made up the material.

Per the study methods: Amplified reference gene primers provided the basis for estimating nucleated cell counts. Method: immunoSEQ multiplex PCR; TCRdb's copy keeps in-frame clones and lacks some. V and J calls and clone size are as listed in that table; D and trimming were resolved from the DNA. The table has some 56,000 clones, about 82% seen once; the top ten hold about 22%. Between the trimmed V and J ends, which lost 2 bases and 5 bases, there was a span of 10 bases. Germline V lookup: CDR1 SGDLS, CDR2 YYNGEE. CDR3 length equals 13 residues. This chain joins TRBV9 and TRBJ2-5; D gene unclear. The receptor comes from a woman of 80 years or more with acute or convalescent COVID-19. Material: peripheral blood. The CDR3 sequence is CASSVGVGETQYF. CDR3 bases: TGTGCCAGCAGCGTCGGCGTGGGCGAGACCCAGTACTTC.